Below are 22 T cell receptor beta chains sequenced from a single sample in a study of early T cells in non-severe SARS-CoV-2 infection (dated by TCRdb to the early 2020s). Library prep was done by 5' RACE. The listed sequencing device is NextSeq 500. TCRdb redid the processing of the public reads, applying fastp at Q25 and MiXCR, and retained in-frame beta chains. When rows share a CDR3 protein, they turn into one entry using the most common DNA and genes. A total of 90,000 or so distinct CDR3 sequences appear in this sample, 14% to 15% of them only once. About 5.5% of the sample lies in the top ten. Sequencing was carried out using whole blood. Receptors originate from an adult who was a healthcare worker with PCR-confirmed SARS-CoV-2 infection or an uninfected control (not recorded which).

V usage is TRBV10-3 and J usage is TRBJ2-5, with TRBD2 matching over 10 bases. The junction had 7 bases not matched to a gene; V was cut back by 2 bases and J by 7 bases. The CDR3 spans 15 residues. Germline CDR1 is ENHRY and CDR2 is SYGVKD. The CDR3 DNA reads TGTGCCATCAGTGAGGCTAGCGGGAGAACCCCGACCCAGTACTTC. This codes for CAISEASGRTPTQYF.

The CDR3 nucleotides are TGTGCCAGCAGTCTTTTGGGTAGCGCCAGCACAGATACGCAGTATTTT. This translates into CASSLLGSASTDTQYF. V is TRBV28 and J is TRBJ2-3; a weak D match, TRBD2 (5 bases). CDR3 length: 16 amino acids. V lost 5 bases, J lost 0 bases, and 15 bases lay in between. In germline, CDR1 is MDHEN, CDR2 SYDVKM. Full variable domain (outside the CDR3, taken from reference TRBV28 and TRBJ2-3): DVKVTQSSRYLVKRTGEKVFLECVQDMDHENMFWYRQDPGLGLRLIYFSYDVKMKEKGDIPEGYSVSREKKERFSLILESASTNQTSMYLCASSLLGSASTDTQYFGPGTRLTVL.

This clonotype showed up just a few times. The rearrangement links TRBV19 to TRBJ2-7, with a weak D call TRBD2 (6 bases). Germline V CDR1 and CDR2: LNHDA, SQIVND (reference sequence). The CDR3 consists of 13 residues. Trimming took off 6 bases at V and 6 bases at J, with 15 bases between the two ends. The CDR3 spells CASRMGGALEQYF. CDR3 nucleotides: TGTGCCAGTAGGATGGGGGGAGCACTCGAGCAGTACTTC. Based on the CDR3 plus reference TRBV19 and TRBJ2-7, the full variable domain is DGGITQSPKYLFRKEGQNVTLSCEQNLNHDAMYWYRQDPGQGLRLIYYSQIVNDFQKGDIAEGYSVSREKKESFPLTVTSAQKNPTAFYLCASRMGGALEQYFGPGTRLTVT.

This clonotype was observed a handful of times. The CDR3 sequence: CSAHRRSRMFF. In nucleotides, the CDR3 is TGCAGTGCCCACAGGAGGTCTAGAATGTTCTTC. The chain links TRBV20-1 to TRBJ2-1; either TRBD1 or TRBD2 may fit D (5 bases each). CDR3 length equals 11 residues. Between the trimmed V and J ends, which lost 6 bases and 15 bases, there was a span of 18 bases. Looked up from germline, CDR1 is DFQATT and CDR2 is SNEGSKA (reference sequence).

This clonotype came up a few times. This chain joins TRBV15 and TRBJ2-3; TRBD2 aligns across 12 bases. With 1 base clipped from V and 0 bases from J, the junction kept 2 bases outside the gene matches. There are 17 residues in the CDR3. Germline-derived CDR1 and CDR2 are LNHNV and YYDKDF (reference sequence). The CDR3 protein is CATSRGGLAGSTDTQYF. The CDR3 DNA follows: TGTGCCACCAGCAGAGGCGGACTAGCGGGGAGCACAGATACGCAGTATTTT.

This clonotype was picked up many times. J is TRBJ2-2 and V is TRBV6-1; TRBD2 matches at 7 bases. CDR3 size: 18 residues. V trimming: 0 bases; J trimming: 0 bases; junction bases outside the gene matches: 7. Germline lookup yields CDR1 MNHNS and CDR2 SASEGT. CDR3 protein: CASSEALLGGANTGELFF. The CDR3 nucleotides read TGTGCCAGCAGTGAAGCGCTTCTGGGGGGGGCGAACACCGGGGAGCTGTTTTTT.

The chain employs TRBV12-3 or TRBV12-4 and TRBJ1-2; D remains ambiguous. The CDR3 length is 13 residues. The V end was cut by 6 bases, the J end by 4 bases, with 12 bases between. The CDR3 DNA is TGTGCCAGCAGGCCACCGTGGACCTATGGCTACACCTTC. It codes for CASRPPWTYGYTF.

The rearrangement links TRBV10-3 to TRBJ1-6, with 7 bases fitting TRBD1. The germline gives CDR1 ENHRY, CDR2 SYGVKD. V was clipped by 10 bases and J by 7 bases; unmatched bases: 4. The CDR3 totals 12 residues. The CDR3 bases are TGTGCCACGGGGACAGCAAATTCACCCCTCCACTTT. It encodes CATGTANSPLHF.

This chain uses TRBV11-2 with TRBJ2-4; D not certain. The CDR3 runs 13 residues. The germline V gene encodes CDR1 SGHAT and CDR2 FQNNGV. V gave up 5 bases and J gave up 6 bases, with 11 bases separating them. The CDR3 loop reads CASSTIKINIQYF. Written as DNA, the CDR3 is TGTGCCAGCAGCACGATTAAAATAAACATTCAGTACTTC.

This clonotype was recorded a few times. In nucleotides, the CDR3 is TGTGCCAGCTCCCCGACTAGACCCGACTACAATGAGCAGTTCTTC. It encodes CASSPTRPDYNEQFF. The rearrangement uses TRBV18 and TRBJ2-1; weak D call: TRBD2 (6 bases). Trimming removed 6 bases from V and 3 bases from J, with 15 bases in between. This CDR3 is built from 15 residues. CDR1 is KGHSH and CDR2 is LQKENI in the germline V gene. The full variable domain, completed using reference TRBV18 and TRBJ2-1, is NAGVMQNPRHLVRRRGQEARLRCSPMKGHSHVYWYRQLPEEGLKFMVYLQKENIIDESGMPKERFSAEFPKEGPSILRIQQVVRGDSAAYFCASSPTRPDYNEQFFGPGTRLTVL.

This clonotype has only a few counts. The chain uses TRBV12-3 or TRBV12-4 and TRBJ2-2; D might be TRBD1 (6 bases). This CDR3 comprises 14 residues. Trimming removed 6 bases at V and 7 bases at J, with 15 bases between. DNA of the CDR3: TGTGCCAGCAGATTCTACGGACAGTTCGGGGAGCTGTTTTTT. Amino acid sequence: CASRFYGQFGELFF.

This clonotype turned up a few times. The V and J genes are TRBV10-2 and TRBJ2-6; no reliable D call. The V gene's germline CDR1 is WSHSY and CDR2 SAAADI. The CDR3 spans 17 residues. V gave up 6 bases and J gave up 0 bases, with 15 bases separating them. The CDR3 bases are TGCGCCAGCAGCCACAATCAAGCCTTCTCTGGGGCCAACGTCCTGACTTTC. Translation: CASSHNQAFSGANVLTF.

This clonotype was counted between two and nine times. V and J are TRBV7-9 and TRBJ1-1; 10 nucleotides agree with TRBD1. This CDR3 is built from 16 residues. Germline lookup yields CDR1 SEHNR and CDR2 FQNEAQ (reference sequence). The V segment lost 5 bases and the J segment 2 bases; nucleotides outside the gene matches: 8. DNA for the CDR3: TGTGCCAGCAGCCGGGGACAGGGGCTAAGAAACACTGAAGCTTTCTTT. Protein sequence: CASSRGQGLRNTEAFF. The full variable domain, rest sourced from reference TRBV7-9 and TRBJ1-1, is DTGVSQNPRHKITKRGQNVTFRCDPISEHNRLYWYRQTLGQGPEFLTYFQNEAQLEKSRLLSDRFSAERPKGSFSTLEIQRTEQGDSAMYLCASSRGQGLRNTEAFFGQGTRLTVV.

In its sample, this clonotype was seen a few times. The chain recombines TRBV15 with TRBJ1-1; the D is unclear. The CDR3 is 15 amino acids. Germline values: CDR1 LNHNV, CDR2 YYDKDF (reference sequence). Trimming cost V 0 bases and J 1 base, with 9 bases left between them. The CDR3 sequence is CATSRDRIPNTEAFF. The CDR3 DNA reads TGTGCCACCAGCAGAGATCGGATCCCGAACACTGAAGCTTTCTTT.

The chain joins TRBV3-1 to TRBJ2-3, with TRBD2 matching 9 bases. The germline gives CDR1 LGHDT, CDR2 YNNKEL (reference sequence). Unmatched junction bases numbered 8, after V lost 2 bases and J lost 2 bases. This CDR3 is built from 17 residues. The CDR3 region is CASSQFSGSFPTDTQYF. For the CDR3, the DNA is TGTGCCAGCAGCCAATTTAGCGGGAGCTTTCCCACAGATACGCAGTATTTT.

This chain uses TRBV4-1 with TRBJ1-1; D gene uncertain. Germline V lookup: CDR1 MGHRA, CDR2 YSYEKL. Trimming pared 2 bases from V and 0 bases from J, leaving 7 bases between. The CDR3 totals 14 residues. CDR3 nucleotide sequence: TGCGCCAGCAGCCAAATTGTTTTGAACACTGAAGCTTTCTTT. It specifies CASSQIVLNTEAFF.

This clonotype has a count of ten or more. V gene TRBV20-1 combines with J gene TRBJ2-7; 11 positions agree with TRBD2. Germline lookup yields CDR1 DFQATT and CDR2 SNEGSKA (reference sequence). V was clipped by 6 bases and J by 3 bases; unmatched bases: 4. This CDR3 comprises 13 residues. Here the CDR3 DNA reads TGCAGTGCAACTAGCGGGAGTTTCTACGAGCAGTACTTC. It translates to CSATSGSFYEQYF.

This clonotype appeared a few times. This chain connects TRBV19 to TRBJ2-3; 8 bases agree with TRBD2. Losses at the gene ends were 2 bases for V and 2 bases for J; bases not matched to a gene: 3. This CDR3 is built from 15 residues. The germline CDR1 and CDR2 sequences are LNHDA and SQIVND (reference sequence). This CDR3 reads CASSILAGPTDTQYF. The CDR3 DNA is TGTGCCAGTAGTATATTAGCGGGGCCCACAGATACGCAGTATTTT.

The rearrangement joins TRBV21-1 to TRBJ2-6; TRBD2, as called in the table, went unchecked against the DNA. TRBV21-1 is shown as a pseudogene. The CDR3 contains 18 residues. CDR3 coding DNA: TGTGCCAGCAGCAAAGAGGGAGAGGTCTCCTCTGGGGCCAACGTCCTGACTTTC. This sequence encodes CASSKEGEVSSGANVLTF.

This clonotype was seen only a few times. V and J are TRBV4-1 and TRBJ1-5; D is uncertain. In germline, CDR1 is MGHRA, CDR2 YSYEKL. The CDR3 contains 15 residues. Trimming left V 2 bases short and J 2 bases short, with 10 bases between. CDR3 DNA sequence: TGCGCCAGCAGCCAAACCTTAATTGGCAATCAGCCCCAGCATTTT. Translation: CASSQTLIGNQPQHF.

The chain links TRBV27 to TRBJ2-7, with TRBD2 matching 8 bases. The CDR3 extends over 16 amino acids. CDR1 and CDR2 from the germline V gene are MNHEY and SMNVEV (reference sequence). J was trimmed by 7 bases and V by 6 bases; bases with no gene match: 17. The CDR3 DNA reads as TGTGCCAGCAGGAACGATAGCGGGGCTGCCCCCCTGGAGCAGTACTTC. This gives the protein CASRNDSGAAPLEQYF.

The chain carries TRBV28 and TRBJ2-7; TRBD1 might be the D (6 bases). The germline gives CDR1 MDHEN, CDR2 SYDVKM. The germline V and J ends were trimmed by 5 bases and 3 bases, with 14 bases remaining between them. This CDR3 region has 14 residues. The CDR3 nucleotides read TGTGCCAGCAGTCCTACATGGACAGTCTACGAGCAGTACTTC. Protein: CASSPTWTVYEQYF.